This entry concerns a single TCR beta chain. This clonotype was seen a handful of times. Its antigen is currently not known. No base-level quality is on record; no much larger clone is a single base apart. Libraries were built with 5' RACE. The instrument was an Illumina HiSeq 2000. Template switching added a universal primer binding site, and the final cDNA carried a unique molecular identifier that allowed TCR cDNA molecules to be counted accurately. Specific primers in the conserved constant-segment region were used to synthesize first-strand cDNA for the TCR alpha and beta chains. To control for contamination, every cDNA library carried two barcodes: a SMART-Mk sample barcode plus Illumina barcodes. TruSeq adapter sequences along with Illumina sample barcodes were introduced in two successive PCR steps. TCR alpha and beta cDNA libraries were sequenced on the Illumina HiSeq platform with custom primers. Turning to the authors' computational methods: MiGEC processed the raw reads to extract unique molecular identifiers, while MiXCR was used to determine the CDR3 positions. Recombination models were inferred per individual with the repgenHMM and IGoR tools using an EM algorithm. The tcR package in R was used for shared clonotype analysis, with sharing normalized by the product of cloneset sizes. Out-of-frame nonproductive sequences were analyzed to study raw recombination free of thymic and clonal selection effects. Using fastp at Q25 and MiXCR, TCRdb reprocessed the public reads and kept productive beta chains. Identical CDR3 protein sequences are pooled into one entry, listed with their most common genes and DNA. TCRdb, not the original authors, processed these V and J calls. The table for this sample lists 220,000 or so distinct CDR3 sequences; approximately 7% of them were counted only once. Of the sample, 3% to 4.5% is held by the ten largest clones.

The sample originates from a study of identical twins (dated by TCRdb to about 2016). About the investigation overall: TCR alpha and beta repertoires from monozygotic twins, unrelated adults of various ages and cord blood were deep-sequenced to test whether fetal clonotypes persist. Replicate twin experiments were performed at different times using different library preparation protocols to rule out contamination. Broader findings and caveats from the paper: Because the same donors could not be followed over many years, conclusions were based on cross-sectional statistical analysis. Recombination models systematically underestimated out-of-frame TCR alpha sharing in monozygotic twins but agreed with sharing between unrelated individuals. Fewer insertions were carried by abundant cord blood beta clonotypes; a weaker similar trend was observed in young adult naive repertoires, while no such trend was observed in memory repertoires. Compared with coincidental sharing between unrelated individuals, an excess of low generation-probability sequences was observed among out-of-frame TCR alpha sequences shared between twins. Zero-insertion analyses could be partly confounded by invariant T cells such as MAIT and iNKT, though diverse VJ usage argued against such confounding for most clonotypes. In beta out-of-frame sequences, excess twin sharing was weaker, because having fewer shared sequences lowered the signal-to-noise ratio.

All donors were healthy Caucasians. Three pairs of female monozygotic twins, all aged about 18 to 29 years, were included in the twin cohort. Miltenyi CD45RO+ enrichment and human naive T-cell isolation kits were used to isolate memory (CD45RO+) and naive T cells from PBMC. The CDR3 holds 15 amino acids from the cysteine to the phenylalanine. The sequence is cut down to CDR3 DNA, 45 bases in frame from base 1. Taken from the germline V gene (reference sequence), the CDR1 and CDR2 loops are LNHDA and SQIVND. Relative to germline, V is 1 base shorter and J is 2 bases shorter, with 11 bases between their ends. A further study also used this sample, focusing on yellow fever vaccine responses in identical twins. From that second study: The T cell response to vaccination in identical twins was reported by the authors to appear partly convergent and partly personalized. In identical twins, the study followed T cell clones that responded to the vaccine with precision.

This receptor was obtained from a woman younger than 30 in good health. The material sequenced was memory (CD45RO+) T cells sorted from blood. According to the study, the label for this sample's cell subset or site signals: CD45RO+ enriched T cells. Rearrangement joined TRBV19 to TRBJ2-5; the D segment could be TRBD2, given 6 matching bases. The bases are TGTGCCAGTAGTATAGGATGGAGGGCTCAAGAGACCCAGTACTTC. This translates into CASSIGWRAQETQYF.